Here is one T cell receptor beta chain with its context. The data were obtained in a study of blood T cell repertoires in COVID-19. Germline-derived CDR1 and CDR2 are SGHTA and FQGNSA. The CDR3 totals 17 residues. The J segment lost 6 bases and the V segment lost 5 bases, leaving 19 bases of the junction unmatched. TCRdb keeps only in-frame clones here, not all; method: immunoSEQ multiplex PCR. This sample has roughly 70,000 clones, with 75% to 90% found just once. The receptor was derived from a man at least 80 years old with acute or convalescent COVID-19. Sequencing input: peripheral blood. The genes are TRBV7-2 and TRBJ2-7; 7 bases are a match to TRBD2. For the CDR3, the DNA is TGTGCCAGCAGCCTCACTCAGTACGGACTAGATCGGGTCGAGCAGTACTTC. Encoded protein: CASSLTQYGLDRVEQYF.